This TCR beta chain was captured by sequencing in a study of blood T cells in healthy people across ages. The germline V gene has CDR1 SGHVS and CDR2 FQNEAQ. The CDR3 totals 13 residues. The table lists this clonotype with a count of one. Primed by a sample-barcoded 5' primer and a J-beta primer mix, a second PCR proceeded for 7 to 11 cycles. From the 5' RACE reads, TCRdb called clonotypes with MiXCR, one entry per CDR3 protein. The table includes about 1.4 million distinct CDR3 sequences, almost 60% detected once. This sequence was found in a man in his late teens or twenties in good health. The sequenced material came from blood. The chain recombines TRBV7-8 with TRBJ2-5; no clear D. The J call may be faulty, since TRBJ2-7 better matches the DNA end. This chain's CDR3 is CASSLPETYEQYF. The CDR3 coding sequence is TGTGCCAGCAGCTTACCCGAGACCTACGAGCAGTACTTC.